The present T cell receptor beta chain was sequenced within a study of T cell changes during pregnancy in multiple sclerosis. Generated by immunoSEQ multiplex PCR, the TCRdb table keeps only in-frame clones and is missing some. The repertoire holds around 70,000 clones, with about 90% as singletons. This CDR3 contains 12 residues. The germline V and J ends were trimmed by 2 bases and 9 bases, with 11 bases remaining between them. Germline V CDR1 and CDR2: SGDLS, YYNGEE. This clonotype was obtained from a female donor with multiple sclerosis, enrolled in a pregnancy study. This material consisted of peripheral blood, taken in the second trimester of pregnancy. The chain couples TRBV9 to TRBJ1-1, with D unresolved. The CDR3 nucleotides are TGTGCCAGCAGCGTCGAAGGTGGGCAAGCTTTCTTT. Residues: CASSVEGGQAFF. Full variable domain (outside the CDR3, taken from reference TRBV9 and TRBJ1-1): DSGVTQTPKHLITATGQRVTLRCSPRSGDLSVYWYQQSLDQGLQFLIQYYNGEERAKGNILERFSAQQFPDLHSELNLSSLELGDSALYFCASSVEGGQAFFGQGTRLTVV.